Listed below are T cell receptor beta chains from one sample, sequenced in a study of blood T cell repertoires in COVID-19. Profiling relied on immunoSEQ multiplex PCR, and the TCRdb table lists in-frame clones only, not all of them. Here the sample spans about 230,000 clones, around four fifths being singletons. Sequencing used peripheral blood. The receptors here all came from a woman aged 65 to 85 with active or convalescent COVID-19. Both conserved end residues are part of each CDR3. The D gene is left open where the match is weak. Expanded clones are given a class, and other clones once, few, many or no size at all.

size,D,V,J,CDR3,DNA
.,.,TRBV7-9,TRBJ2-2,CASSLAETGELFF,TGTGCCAGCAGCTTAGCGGAGACCGGGGAGCTGTTTTTT
few,.,TRBV28,TRBJ1-1,CASSRQRVETEAFF,TGTGCCAGCAGTCGACAGAGAGTCGAAACTGAAGCTTTCTTT
.,.,TRBV27,TRBJ2-3,CASRTTRLTDTQYF,TGTGCCAGCAGGACGACTAGACTCACAGATACGCAGTATTTT
.,.,TRBV10-3,TRBJ1-1,CAISDMYGDTEAFF,TGTGCCATCAGTGACATGTACGGGGACACTGAAGCTTTCTTT
few,.,TRBV7-9,TRBJ1-2,CASSGFGAYGYTF,TGTGCCAGCAGCGGGTTTGGGGCCTATGGCTACACCTTC
.,TRBD1,TRBV11-3,TRBJ2-7,CASSLGTGGIYEQYF,TGTGCCAGCAGCTTAGGGACAGGGGGCATTTACGAGCAGTACTTC
.,.,TRBV6-5,TRBJ2-7,CASSPDRYEQYF,TGTGCCAGCAGCCCCGACAGATACGAGCAGTACTTC
once,.,TRBV7-2,TRBJ2-2,CASMRDRHTGELFF,TGTGCCAGCATGCGGGACAGACACACCGGGGAGCTGTTTTTT
.,.,TRBV5-4,TRBJ2-7,CASSLGQGWSYEQYF,TGTGCCAGCAGCTTAGGCCAGGGGTGGTCCTACGAGCAGTACTTC
once,.,TRBV30,TRBJ2-7,CAWSPQGYEQYF,TGTGCCTGGAGCCCACAGGGATACGAGCAGTACTTC
.,.,TRBV18,TRBJ1-1,CASSPQGDGTEAFF,TGTGCCAGCTCACCACAGGGGGACGGCACTGAAGCTTTCTTT
few,TRBD1,TRBV5-4,TRBJ1-2,CASSHRDRGRFGYTF,TGTGCCAGCAGCCACAGGGACAGGGGGCGATTTGGCTACACCTTC
.,TRBD1,TRBV6-5,TRBJ2-5,CASSRDRKQETQYF,TGTGCCAGCAGTCGGGACAGGAAACAAGAGACCCAGTACTTC
.,TRBD1,TRBV6-1,TRBJ1-2,CASSEWTGGGYTF,TGTGCCAGCAGTGAATGGACAGGAGGCGGCTACACCTTC
.,.,TRBV3-1/TRBV3-2,TRBJ2-1,CASSRWGRDHEQFF,TGTGCCAGCAGCCGCTGGGGGCGCGATCATGAGCAGTTCTTC